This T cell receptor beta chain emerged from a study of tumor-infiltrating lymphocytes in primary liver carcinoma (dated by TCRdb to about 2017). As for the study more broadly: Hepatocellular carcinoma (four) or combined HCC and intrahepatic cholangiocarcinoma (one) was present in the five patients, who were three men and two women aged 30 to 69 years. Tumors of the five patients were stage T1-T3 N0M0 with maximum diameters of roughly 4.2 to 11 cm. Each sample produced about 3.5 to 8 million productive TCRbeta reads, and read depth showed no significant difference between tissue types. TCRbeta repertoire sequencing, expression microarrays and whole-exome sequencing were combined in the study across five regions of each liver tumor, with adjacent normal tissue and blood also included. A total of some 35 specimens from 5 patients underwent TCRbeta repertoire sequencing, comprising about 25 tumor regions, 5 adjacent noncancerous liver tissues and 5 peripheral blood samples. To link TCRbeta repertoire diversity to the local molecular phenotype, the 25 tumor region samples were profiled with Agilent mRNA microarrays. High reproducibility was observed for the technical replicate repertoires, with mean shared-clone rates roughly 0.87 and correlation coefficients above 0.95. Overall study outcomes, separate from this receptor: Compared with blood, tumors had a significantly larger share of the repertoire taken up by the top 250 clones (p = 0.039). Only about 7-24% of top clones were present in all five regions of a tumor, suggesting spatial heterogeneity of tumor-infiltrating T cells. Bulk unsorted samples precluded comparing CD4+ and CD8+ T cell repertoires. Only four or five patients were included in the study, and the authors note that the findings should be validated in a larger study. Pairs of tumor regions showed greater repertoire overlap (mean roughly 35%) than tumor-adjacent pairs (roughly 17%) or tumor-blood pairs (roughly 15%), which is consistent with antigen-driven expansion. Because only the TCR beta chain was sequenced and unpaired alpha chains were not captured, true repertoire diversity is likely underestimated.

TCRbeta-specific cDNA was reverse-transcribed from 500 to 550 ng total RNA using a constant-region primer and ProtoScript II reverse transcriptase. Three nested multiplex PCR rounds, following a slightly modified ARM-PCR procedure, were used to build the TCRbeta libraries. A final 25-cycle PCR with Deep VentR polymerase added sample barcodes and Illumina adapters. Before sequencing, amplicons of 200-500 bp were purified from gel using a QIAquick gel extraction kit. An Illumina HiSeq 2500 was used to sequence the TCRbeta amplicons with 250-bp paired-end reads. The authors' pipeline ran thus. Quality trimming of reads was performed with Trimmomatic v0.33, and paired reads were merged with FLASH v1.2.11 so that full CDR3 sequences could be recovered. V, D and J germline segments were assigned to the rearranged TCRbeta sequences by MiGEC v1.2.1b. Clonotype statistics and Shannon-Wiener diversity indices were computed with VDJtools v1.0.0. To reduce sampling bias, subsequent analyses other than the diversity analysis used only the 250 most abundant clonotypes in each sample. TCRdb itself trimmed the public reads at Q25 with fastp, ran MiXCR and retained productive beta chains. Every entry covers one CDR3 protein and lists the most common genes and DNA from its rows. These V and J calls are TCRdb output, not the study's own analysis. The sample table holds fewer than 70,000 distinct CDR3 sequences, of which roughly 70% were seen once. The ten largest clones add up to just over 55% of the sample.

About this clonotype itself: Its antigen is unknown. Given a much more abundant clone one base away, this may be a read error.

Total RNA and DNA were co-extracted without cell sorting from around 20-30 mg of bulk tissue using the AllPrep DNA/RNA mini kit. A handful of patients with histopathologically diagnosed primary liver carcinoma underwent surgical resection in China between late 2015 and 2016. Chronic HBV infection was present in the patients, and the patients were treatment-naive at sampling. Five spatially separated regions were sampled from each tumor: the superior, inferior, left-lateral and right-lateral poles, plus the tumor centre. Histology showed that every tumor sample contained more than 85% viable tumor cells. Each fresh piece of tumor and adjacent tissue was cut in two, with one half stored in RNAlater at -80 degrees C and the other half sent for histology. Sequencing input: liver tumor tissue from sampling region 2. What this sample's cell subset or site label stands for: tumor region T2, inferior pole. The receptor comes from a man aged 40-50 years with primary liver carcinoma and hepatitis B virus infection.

The sequenced DNA is TGCGCCATCAGCTTGGGCGGACGATATGGCTACACCTTC. Its product reads: CAISLGGRYGYTF. This chain joins TRBV5-1 to TRBJ1-2; no D gene can be assigned with confidence. The CDR3 measures 13 amino acids from cysteine to phenylalanine. Here the CDR3 DNA is all that survives: 39 bases in frame from base 1. CDR1 and CDR2 are read off the germline V gene as SGHRS and YFSETQ.